This T cell receptor (beta chain) was profiled in a study of spatial heterogeneity in lung cancer. Study details: Sequencing of follow-up PBMC samples took place when they were available, at a median of around 2 years after resection.

TCRdb reprocessed the 5' RACE reads with MiXCR, giving one entry per CDR3 protein. The data show 55,000 to 75,000 distinct CDR3 sequences, 8% to 9.5% seen once. Time point of the sample: blood at routine non-recurrence follow-up after resection. TCRs were sequenced from unsorted whole RNA of tumor, nontumor lung or PBMC. This clonotype was counted ten times or more. Germline V gene data show CDR1 as LGHDT and CDR2 as YNNKEL (reference sequence). Trimming removed 0 bases at V and 8 bases at J, with 13 bases between. This CDR3 is 15 amino acids long. This TCR was recovered from a female donor with early-stage non-small cell lung cancer. The sample consisted of PBMCs, taken at follow-up. The chain combines TRBV3-1 with TRBJ1-4; D is undetermined. The CDR3 nucleotides are TGTGCCAGCAGCCAAGAACCCCTCCCGCGGGAAAAACTGTTTTTT. Amino acid sequence: CASSQEPLPREKLFF.